What follows describes a single T cell receptor (beta chain). CDR3 length: 14 amino acids. From germline, CDR1 is SGHRS and CDR2 YFSETQ. Deletions cut 1 base from V and 3 bases from J, with 7 bases between. This sample was taken from a study of blood T cell repertoires in COVID-19. Across the whole study: There were acute and convalescent COVID-19 samples, and they came from the United States, Italy and Spain. T cells, B-cell-depleted T cells, or PBMCs provided the cDNA or gDNA that served as material.

In the source study's methods: Estimates of nucleated cell counts were drawn from the amplification of reference gene primers. Sequenced by immunoSEQ multiplex PCR; TCRdb stores in-frame clones only, minus some. The V and J calls and the clone size are those of that table, but D and trimming were determined from the DNA. This table holds roughly 86,000 clones, about 89% found once. This TCR was sampled from a man aged 45-65 years with active or convalescent COVID-19. V usage is TRBV5-1 and J usage is TRBJ2-2; no clear D. Material: peripheral blood. The CDR3 loop reads CASSLTPDTGELFF. The DNA for the CDR3 is TGCGCCAGCAGCTTGACTCCCGACACCGGGGAGCTGTTTTTT.